A single sample is the source of the 25 T cell receptor beta chains below, sequenced in a study of cytomegalovirus exposure and HLA in healthy donors. Primers for the PCR totalled 60 Vbeta and 13 Jbeta. Clones were read by immunoSEQ multiplex PCR, and TCRdb kept only the in-frame ones, dropping some. The sample data list around 75,000 clones. Sequenced: PBMCs. These TCRs come from a middle-aged man in good health and CMV-seropositive.

The chain has TRBV6-1 and TRBJ2-3; 14 positions agree with TRBD2. CDR1 MNHNS and CDR2 SASEGT come from the germline V gene. This CDR3 contains 20 residues. V gave up 4 bases and J gave up 2 bases; unmatched junction bases: 14. CDR3 protein: CASSAISRGLAGDSTDTQYF. CDR3 coding DNA: TGTGCCAGCAGTGCTATATCAAGGGGACTAGCGGGAGATTCCACAGATACGCAGTATTTT.

The chain recombines TRBV6-1 with TRBJ1-2; D unresolved. Trimming shortened V by 10 bases and J by 4 bases, and 16 bases separated the two germline ends. This CDR3 is 13 amino acids long. The germline gives CDR1 MNHNS, CDR2 SASEGT. CDR3 in amino acids: CATNDQTLYGYTF. The CDR3 DNA sequence: TGTGCCACCAACGACCAGACACTCTATGGCTACACCTTC.

The rearrangement links TRBV5-1 to TRBJ2-3, with 7 bases lining up with TRBD2. The germline V gene has CDR1 SGHRS and CDR2 YFSETQ. CDR3 size: 17 residues. V was clipped by 4 bases and J by 4 bases; unmatched bases: 15. CDR3 sequence (DNA): TGCGCCAGCAGCGCCTATTATCCCGGGACTACGCCAGATACGCAGTATTTT. This gives the protein CASSAYYPGTTPDTQYF.

The gene calls are TRBV5-1 and TRBJ1-5; 9 nucleotides agree with TRBD1. Trimming took 0 bases from V and 7 from J; bases not matched to a gene: 5. This CDR3 has 15 amino acids. Germline-derived CDR1 and CDR2 are SGHRS and YFSETQ. CDR3 sequence (DNA): TGCGCCAGCAGCTTGGGTCCGACAGGGGGACAGCCCCAGCATTTT. This gives the protein CASSLGPTGGQPQHF.

The rearrangement joins TRBV5-6 to TRBJ1-3; D unresolved. CDR1 is SGHDT, CDR2 YYEEEE, per germline. This CDR3 has 15 residues. Trimming stripped 6 bases from V and 3 bases from J, with 16 bases between. This CDR3 reads CASTSRGVFGNTIYF. As DNA, the CDR3 is TGTGCCAGCACTTCCCGCGGGGTATTTGGAAACACCATATATTTT.

The chain uses TRBV29-1 and TRBJ1-2, with 9 bases that match TRBD1. The CDR3 is 14 amino acids. Germline CDR1 is SQVTM and CDR2 is ANQGSEA. J gave up 1 base and V 5 bases, and 5 bases lay outside the gene matches. The CDR3: CSVLRTGVNYGYTF. For the CDR3, the DNA is TGCAGCGTTCTGAGGACAGGGGTTAACTATGGCTACACCTTC.

This chain joins TRBV4-1 and TRBJ2-4, with 9 positions matching TRBD1. Germline-derived CDR1 and CDR2 are MGHRA and YSYEKL. This CDR3 is 17 amino acids long. With V trimmed by 3 bases and J by 7 bases, 13 bases remained unmatched. The CDR3 bases are TGCGCCAGCAGCCATGATACTTGGGACAGGGAAGAGAACATTCAGTACTTC. Translating it yields CASSHDTWDREENIQYF.

V is TRBV7-9 and J is TRBJ2-1; D is possibly TRBD2 (6 bases). V was pared by 5 bases and J by 14 bases, with 16 bases between. CDR1 is SEHNR and CDR2 is FQNEAQ in the germline V gene (reference sequence). The CDR3 is 12 amino acids. The CDR3 protein is CASSLSGGVKFF. For the CDR3, the DNA is TGTGCCAGCAGCCTCTCCGGGGGTGTGAAGTTCTTC.

This chain's CDR3 is CASSSGLLETQYF. The CDR3 DNA follows: TGTGCCAGCAGCTCCGGACTGTTAGAGACCCAGTACTTC. V is TRBV5-6 and J is TRBJ2-5, with a tentative D call TRBD2 (5 bases). In germline, CDR1 is SGHDT, CDR2 YYEEEE. The V end lost 3 bases, the J end lost 4 bases, and 10 bases lay between the germline ends. The length of the CDR3 is 13 residues.

This chain connects TRBV19 to TRBJ1-1, with D perhaps matching TRBD1 (5 bases). The CDR3 loop spans 15 amino acids. Deletions cut 1 base from V and 4 bases from J, with 13 bases between. Germline CDR1 is LNHDA and CDR2 is SQIVND (reference sequence). This CDR3 reads CASSIGGREGTEAFF. The CDR3 DNA follows: TGTGCCAGTAGTATAGGTGGCAGGGAAGGCACTGAAGCTTTCTTT. Combining the CDR3 with reference TRBV19 and TRBJ1-1 gives the whole variable domain DGGITQSPKYLFRKEGQNVTLSCEQNLNHDAMYWYRQDPGQGLRLIYYSQIVNDFQKGDIAEGYSVSREKKESFPLTVTSAQKNPTAFYLCASSIGGREGTEAFFGQGTRLTVV.

The chain recombines TRBV5-4 with TRBJ2-2, with 8 bases fitting TRBD1. Germline CDR1 is SGHNT and CDR2 is YYREEE (reference sequence). The V and J ends lost 4 bases and 1 base, in that order; junction bases with no gene match: 6. The CDR3 spans 16 residues. As DNA, the CDR3 is TGTGCCAGCAGCCGTCCGGGGACAGGGAACACCGGGGAGCTGTTTTTT. Translation: CASSRPGTGNTGELFF. Full variable domain (rest looked up from reference TRBV5-4 and TRBJ2-2): ETGVTQSPTHLIKTRGQQVTLRCSSQSGHNTVSWYQQALGQGPQFIFQYYREEENGRGNFPPRFSGLQFPNYSSELNVNALELDDSALYLCASSRPGTGNTGELFFGEGSRLTVL.

This sequence joins TRBV5-1 and TRBJ2-3; 9 nucleotides line up with TRBD1. The V gene end was trimmed by 0 bases and the J gene end by 6 bases; junction bases not matched to a gene: 11. Per the germline V gene, CDR1 is SGHRS and CDR2 is YFSETQ. There are 17 residues in the CDR3. The CDR3 DNA sequence: TGCGCCAGCAGCTTGGGGGCGGGACAGGGAAAATCCGATACGCAGTATTTT. Its protein product is CASSLGAGQGKSDTQYF.

V gene TRBV5-1 combines with J gene TRBJ1-1; 7 bases match TRBD1. After removal of 1 base from V and 5 bases from J, the junction contained 5 bases not matched to a gene. CDR3 length: 14 amino acids. Per germline, CDR1 SGHRS and CDR2 YFSETQ. As DNA, the CDR3 is TGCGCCAGCAGCTTGAGGGCAGGGGGAACTGAAGCTTTCTTT. Residues: CASSLRAGGTEAFF. The entire variable domain, with the rest obtained from reference TRBV5-1 and TRBJ1-1, is as follows: KAGVTQTPRYLIKTRGQQVTLSCSPISGHRSVSWYQQTPGQGLQFLFEYFSETQRNKGNFPGRFSGRQFSNSRSEMNVSTLELGDSALYLCASSLRAGGTEAFFGQGTRLTVV.

This chain connects TRBV19 to TRBJ2-7, with a possible D match to TRBD2 (5 bases). Deletions cut 10 bases from V and 5 bases from J, with 15 bases between. CDR3 length: 12 amino acids. The germline V gene has CDR1 LNHDA and CDR2 SQIVND (reference sequence). The CDR3 loop reads CATLTAGDEQYF. DNA of the CDR3: TGTGCCACCCTGACTGCGGGTGACGAGCAGTACTTC. Based on the CDR3 plus reference TRBV19 and TRBJ2-7, the full variable domain is DGGITQSPKYLFRKEGQNVTLSCEQNLNHDAMYWYRQDPGQGLRLIYYSQIVNDFQKGDIAEGYSVSREKKESFPLTVTSAQKNPTAFYLCATLTAGDEQYFGPGTRLTVT.

The chain links TRBV12-5 to TRBJ1-2; 7 positions match TRBD1. In germline, CDR1 is LGHNT, CDR2 FRNRAP. J lost 8 bases, V lost 2 bases, and 14 bases had no gene match. CDR3 length: 16 residues. This CDR3 reads CASGLFISGTDQGYTF. CDR3 nucleotide sequence: TGTGCTAGTGGTTTGTTTATTTCCGGGACAGATCAGGGCTACACCTTC.

The gene calls are TRBV27 and TRBJ2-1, with 15 bases lining up with TRBD2. This CDR3 has 15 amino acids. The germline CDR1 and CDR2 sequences are MNHEY and SMNVEV (reference sequence). V was clipped by 6 bases and J by 6 bases; unmatched bases: 3. The CDR3 DNA reads TGTGCCAGCAGACTGGGACTAGCGGGAGGCAATGAGCAGTTCTTC. Encoded protein: CASRLGLAGGNEQFF.

The V gene is TRBV19, the J gene TRBJ1-2; D is uncertain. This CDR3 contains 13 residues. Trimming pared 4 bases from V and 4 bases from J, leaving 10 bases between. The germline gives CDR1 LNHDA, CDR2 SQIVND (reference sequence). The CDR3 loop reads CASSTNQLYGYTF. CDR3 in DNA: TGTGCCAGTAGTACAAACCAACTCTATGGCTACACCTTC.

CDR3 sequence (DNA): TGTGCCAGCAGTTTAAGCAAGACAGATACGCAGTATTTT. This gives the protein CASSLSKTDTQYF. This chain joins TRBV27 and TRBJ2-3; D remains ambiguous. This CDR3 is built from 13 residues. Germline values: CDR1 MNHEY, CDR2 SMNVEV (reference sequence). Trimming took off 2 bases at V and 3 bases at J, with 6 bases between the two ends.

The rearrangement joins TRBV5-8 to TRBJ1-1, with D hard to call. Trimming shortened V by 6 bases and J by 5 bases, and 14 bases separated the two germline ends. Germline V gives CDR1 SGHTS, CDR2 YDEGEE. The CDR3 consists of 13 residues. The CDR3: CASKRQERTEAFF. CDR3 DNA: TGTGCCAGCAAACGCCAAGAGCGGACTGAAGCTTTCTTT.

V is TRBV7-9 and J is TRBJ2-2, with unresolved D. CDR1 SEHNR and CDR2 FQNEAQ come from the germline V gene (reference sequence). CDR3 length equals 13 residues. V was trimmed by 4 bases and J by 6 bases, leaving 9 bases between them. CDR3 nucleotide sequence: TGTGCCAGCAGCTCTGAAGGAGCCGGGGAGCTGTTTTTT. This sequence encodes CASSSEGAGELFF.

The chain links TRBV19 to TRBJ1-2; TRBD1 agrees at 9 bases. The ends lost 5 bases at V and 4 bases at J; junction bases unmatched: 5. CDR3 length equals 14 residues. Germline CDR1 is LNHDA and CDR2 is SQIVND (reference sequence). CDR3 nucleotide sequence: TGTGCCAGTAGTCCCACAGGGGGCTTCTATGGCTACACCTTC. This translates into CASSPTGGFYGYTF.

The V gene is TRBV27, the J gene TRBJ2-3; TRBD2 matches 8 bases. V was clipped by 5 bases and J by 1 base; unmatched bases: 8. This CDR3 is 16 amino acids long. Germline CDR1 is MNHEY and CDR2 is SMNVEV (reference sequence). CDR3 in DNA: TGTGCCAGCAGTCCCGGGACTAGGACCCGCACAGATACGCAGTATTTT. Translating it yields CASSPGTRTRTDTQYF.

The rearrangement joins TRBV5-1 to TRBJ2-1; 12 nucleotides align to TRBD2. Germline-derived CDR1 and CDR2 are SGHRS and YFSETQ. The CDR3 loop spans 16 amino acids. The junction had 6 bases not matched to a gene; V was cut back by 0 bases and J by 8 bases. The chain's CDR3 is CASSLALAGGLDEQFF. CDR3 sequence (DNA): TGCGCCAGCAGCTTGGCCCTAGCGGGGGGGCTAGATGAGCAGTTCTTC.

The V gene is TRBV7-7, the J gene TRBJ2-1, with 9 bases fitting TRBD2. The CDR3 loop spans 16 amino acids. The germline gives CDR1 SSHAT, CDR2 FNYEAQ (reference sequence). After removal of 5 bases from V and 4 bases from J, the junction contained 9 bases not matched to a gene. CDR3 loop: CASSRGVAGEYNEQFF. CDR3 sequence (DNA): TGTGCCAGCAGCAGAGGGGTAGCGGGAGAATACAATGAGCAGTTCTTC.

The chain recombines TRBV30 with TRBJ1-2; the D gene is possibly TRBD1 (5 bases). Germline V gene sequence: CDR1 GTSNPN, CDR2 SVGIG (reference sequence). V lost 0 bases and J 6 bases, leaving 5 bases between the germline ends. The CDR3 covers 11 residues. This CDR3 is CAWSVGDGYTF. In DNA, the CDR3 is TGTGCCTGGAGTGTAGGGGATGGCTACACCTTC.